A selection of T cell receptor beta chains follows, all from one sample in a study of regulatory T cells in long-lasting Graves disease. TCRdb reanalysed the multiplex PCR reads using MiXCR and keeps one entry per CDR3 protein. Of approximately 290,000 distinct CDR3 sequences listed, 20% to 25% are singletons. The material sequenced was peripheral blood mononuclear cells (PBMCs), taken when the disease was refractory, from a patient treated with antithyroid drugs. Source of these receptors: a female donor with Graves disease. Each CDR3 is given with its conserved first and last residue. D genes are given only for firm matches. Some rows have no size entry. The others give once, few or many, or a class for an expanded clone.

j_call,v_call,clone_size,d_call,cdr3_aa,cdr3_nt
TRBJ2-7,TRBV20-1,-,-,CSARDRTGYYEQYF,TGCAGTGCTAGAGATCGCACAGGGTACTACGAGCAGTACTTC
TRBJ2-5,TRBV20-1,few,-,CSASRGAETQYF,TGCAGTGCTAGTAGAGGTGCGGAGACCCAGTACTTC
TRBJ2-2,TRBV6-1,many,-,CASSDWGDTGELFF,TGTGCCAGCAGTGATTGGGGGGACACCGGGGAGCTGTTTTTT
TRBJ1-1,TRBV4-3,few,-,CASSQDYGANTEAFF,TGCGCCAGCAGCCAAGACTATGGGGCGAACACTGAAGCTTTCTTT
TRBJ2-7,TRBV28,many,TRBD2,CASSLSSGVLRGSYEQYF,TGTGCCAGCAGTTTGTCTAGCGGGGTCTTAAGGGGCTCCTACGAGCAGTACTTC
TRBJ1-2,TRBV3-1,-,-,CASSTTGAALYGYTF,TGTGCCAGCAGCACAACCGGGGCGGCTCTTTATGGCTACACCTTC
TRBJ1-5,TRBV15,-,-,CATSRGNGNQPQHF,TGTGCCACCAGCAGAGGGAACGGCAATCAGCCCCAGCATTTT
TRBJ1-1,TRBV5-1,-,-,CASSSGGREREAFF,TGCGCCAGCAGCTCGGGCGGACGGGAAAGGGAAGCTTTCTTT
TRBJ2-3,TRBV15,-,-,CATSPRSGTDTQYF,TGTGCCACCAGCCCTCGATCAGGCACAGATACGCAGTATTTT
TRBJ1-1,TRBV20-1,-,-,CSASQVGMNTEAFF,TGCAGTGCTAGTCAGGTAGGGATGAACACTGAAGCTTTCTTT
TRBJ2-5,TRBV20-1,-,-,CSAAFEAQETQYF,TGCAGTGCCGCCTTTGAGGCGCAAGAGACCCAGTACTTC
TRBJ2-7,TRBV28,-,TRBD1,CASSFVRQGVYEQYF,TGTGCCAGCAGTTTTGTTAGACAGGGAGTCTACGAGCAGTACTTC
TRBJ2-7,TRBV12-3/TRBV12-4,few,-,CASSLASQVPYEQYF,TGTGCCAGCAGTTTAGCCTCACAGGTGCCCTACGAGCAGTACTTC
TRBJ2-7,TRBV7-9,few,TRBD1,CASSFPSGQGAEQYF,TGTGCCAGCAGCTTTCCGTCAGGACAGGGTGCCGAGCAGTACTTC
TRBJ2-7,TRBV9,-,-,CASSAGWGIAYEQYF,TGTGCCAGCAGCGCCGGATGGGGAATCGCGTACGAGCAGTACTTC
TRBJ2-1,TRBV28,-,TRBD2,CASSSPRTSGRISYNEQFF,TGTGCCAGCAGTAGCCCCCGGACTAGCGGGAGGATCTCCTACAATGAGCAGTTCTTC
TRBJ1-6,TRBV7-8,few,-,CASSLGPSLHF,TGTGCCAGCAGCTTGGGCCCCTCCCTCCACTTT
TRBJ2-1,TRBV7-2,-,TRBD2,CASSLRASGDYNEQFF,TGTGCCAGCAGCTTACGGGCTAGCGGAGACTACAATGAGCAGTTCTTC
TRBJ2-5,TRBV6-6,-,-,CASSYSDRETQYF,TGTGCCAGCAGTTACTCGGACAGAGAGACCCAGTACTTC
TRBJ2-1,TRBV11-3,-,TRBD2,CASSDQAGASNEQFF,TGTGCCAGCAGCGATCAAGCGGGAGCTTCCAATGAGCAGTTCTTC
TRBJ2-7,TRBV15,few,-,CATSSSRDYEQYF,TGTGCCACCAGCAGTTCTCGGGACTACGAGCAGTACTTC
TRBJ2-5,TRBV11-2,many,TRBD2,CASSFGGAARETQYF,TGTGCCAGCAGCTTCGGGGGGGCTGCACGAGAGACCCAGTACTTC
TRBJ1-5,TRBV4-3,-,-,CASSQYRVTDDFSNQPQHF,TGCGCCAGCAGCCAATATCGGGTGACAGATGACTTTAGCAATCAGCCCCAGCATTTT
TRBJ2-7,TRBV6-1,few,TRBD2,CASSPGVAGVVASEQYF,TGTGCCAGCAGTCCCGGGGTAGCGGGAGTCGTGGCTAGCGAGCAGTACTTC
TRBJ2-2,TRBV7-2,-,-,CASSLPTNRLDASGELFF,TGTGCCAGCAGCTTACCGACGAACCGACTAGATGCGTCCGGGGAGCTGTTTTTT
TRBJ2-2,TRBV6-1,many,-,CASRPPNGELFF,TGTGCCAGCAGACCCCCCAACGGGGAGCTGTTTTTT
TRBJ2-7,TRBV7-2,-,-,CASSELLFYEQYF,TGTGCCAGCAGCGAACTACTTTTCTACGAGCAGTACTTC
TRBJ2-1,TRBV9,-,TRBD1,CASSERDSLFNEQFF,TGTGCCAGCAGCGAACGGGACAGCCTCTTCAATGAGCAGTTCTTC
TRBJ1-2,TRBV20-1,-,-,CSAQGPPPDLAF,TGCAGTGCGCAGGGTCCCCCCCCGGATTTGGCCTTC
TRBJ1-2,TRBV7-9,many,-,CASRATTGGYGYTF,TGTGCCAGCAGAGCGACGACAGGCGGTTATGGCTACACCTTC
TRBJ1-1,TRBV20-1,-,TRBD1,CSATIPGQGKTEAFF,TGCAGTGCTACGATCCCCGGACAGGGGAAGACTGAAGCTTTCTTT
TRBJ1-2,TRBV20-1,few,-,CSALGQAQIGYTF,TGCAGTGCTCTCGGACAAGCCCAAATCGGCTACACCTTC
TRBJ2-1,TRBV29-1,-,TRBD1,CSVEPQDRYNEQFF,TGCAGCGTTGAACCCCAGGACAGGTACAATGAGCAGTTCTTC
TRBJ2-7,TRBV5-1,few,-,CASSLGTEISYEQYF,TGCGCCAGCAGCTTGGGTACAGAAATCTCCTACGAGCAGTACTTC
TRBJ2-7,TRBV20-1,-,-,CSARDPSYEQYF,TGCAGTGCTAGAGATCCCTCCTACGAGCAGTACTTC
TRBJ1-5,TRBV19,few,TRBD1,CASRFGTGDNQPQHF,TGTGCCAGTAGGTTCGGGACAGGGGACAATCAGCCCCAGCATTTT
TRBJ1-5,TRBV2,many,TRBD1,CASSVDRALLFQPQHF,TGTGCCAGCAGTGTCGACAGGGCCCTTTTGTTTCAGCCCCAGCATTTT
TRBJ2-3,TRBV2,-,TRBD2,CASRALAELTDTQYF,TGTGCCAGCAGGGCACTAGCGGAGCTCACAGATACGCAGTATTTT
TRBJ2-7,TRBV6-2/TRBV6-3,many,-,CASWSGDGISYEQYF,TGTGCCAGCTGGAGTGGAGATGGAATCTCCTACGAGCAGTACTTC
TRBJ1-2,TRBV7-9,-,TRBD1,CASSSRQGAAGYTF,TGTGCCAGCAGCTCCCGACAGGGTGCGGCTGGCTACACCTTC
TRBJ2-1,TRBV7-2,-,-,CASTLGVEIASYNEQFF,TGTGCCAGCACCTTGGGCGTGGAGATAGCGAGTTACAATGAGCAGTTCTTC
TRBJ2-2,TRBV6-2/TRBV6-3,few,TRBD1,CASSYPDRGRGGELFF,TGTGCCAGCAGTTATCCCGACAGGGGAAGGGGCGGGGAGCTGTTTTTT
TRBJ1-2,TRBV12-3/TRBV12-4,once,TRBD1,CASSFRDRDGGYTF,TGTGCCAGCAGTTTCCGGGACAGGGACGGGGGCTACACCTTC